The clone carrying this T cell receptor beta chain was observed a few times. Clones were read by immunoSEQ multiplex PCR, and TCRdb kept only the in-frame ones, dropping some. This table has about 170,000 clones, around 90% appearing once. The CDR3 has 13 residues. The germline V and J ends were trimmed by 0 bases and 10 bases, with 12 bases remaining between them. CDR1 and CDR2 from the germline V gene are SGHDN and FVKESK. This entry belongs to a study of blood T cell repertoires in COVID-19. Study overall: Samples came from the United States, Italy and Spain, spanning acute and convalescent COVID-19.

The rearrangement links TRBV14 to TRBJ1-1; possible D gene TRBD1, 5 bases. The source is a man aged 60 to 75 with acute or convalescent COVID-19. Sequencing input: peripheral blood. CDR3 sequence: CASSQDGGWVAFF. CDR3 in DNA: TGTGCCAGCAGCCAAGACGGGGGGTGGGTAGCTTTCTTT.